The clone carrying this T cell receptor beta chain was counted a single time. Its specificity is not known. Culturing for 10 to 11 days preceded CD4+ T cell isolation. Using immunoSEQ multiplex PCR, the repertoire was profiled, and TCRdb retains in-frame clones only, with some absent. Counted here are approximately 46,000 clones, 60% to 80% occurring once; the ten biggest clones make up roughly 7.8%. CDR3 length equals 16 residues. CDR1 is LGHDT, CDR2 YNNKEL, per germline (reference sequence). V lost 4 bases, J lost 1 base, and 6 bases stayed unmatched. This record belongs to a study of vaccination effects on CD4 cells after COVID-19. Study overall: The study sampled a couple of convalescent patients 16 days and one week before vaccination.

The starting material was CD4+ T cells from PBMCs cultured without peptide, obtained before COVID-19 vaccination. This receptor was obtained from a human donor who had a prior SARS-CoV-2 infection. The chain uses TRBV3-1 (or the pseudogene TRBV3-2) and TRBJ1-1; 10 bases match TRBD1. CDR3 coding DNA: TGTGCCAGCAGCCGGGGACAGGGGTCGTGGAACACTGAAGCTTTCTTT. This translates into CASSRGQGSWNTEAFF.